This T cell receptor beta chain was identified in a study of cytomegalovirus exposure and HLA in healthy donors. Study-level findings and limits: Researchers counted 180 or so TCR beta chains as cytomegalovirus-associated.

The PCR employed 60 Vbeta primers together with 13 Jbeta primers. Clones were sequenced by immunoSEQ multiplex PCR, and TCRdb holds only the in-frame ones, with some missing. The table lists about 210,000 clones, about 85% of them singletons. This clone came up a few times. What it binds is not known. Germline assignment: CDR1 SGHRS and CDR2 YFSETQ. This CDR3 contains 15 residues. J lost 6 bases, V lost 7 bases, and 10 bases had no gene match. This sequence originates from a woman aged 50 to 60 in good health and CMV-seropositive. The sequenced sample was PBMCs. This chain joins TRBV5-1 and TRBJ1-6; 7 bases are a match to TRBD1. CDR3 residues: CASRHSGTANSPLHF. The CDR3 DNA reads TGCGCCAGCCGTCATTCCGGGACAGCTAATTCACCCCTCCACTTT.